The 11 T cell receptor beta chains below were found in one sample sequenced in a study of cytomegalovirus exposure and HLA in healthy donors. Sequencing was performed with immunoSEQ multiplex PCR; in TCRdb, only in-frame clones are kept and a portion is missing. Here the sample spans roughly 60,000 clones, about 91% being singletons. Sequencing was done on a sample of PBMCs. The receptors were gathered from a woman aged 18-29 years in good health and CMV-seronegative.

This clone has a single count. The chain carries TRBV5-1 and TRBJ2-7, with 7 bases identical to TRBD2. The trim removed 5 bases at V and 3 bases at J, leaving 5 bases unmatched. Germline assignment: CDR1 SGHRS and CDR2 YFSETQ. The CDR3 extends over 13 amino acids. The CDR3: CASSPSGNYEQYF. Written as DNA, the CDR3 is TGCGCCAGCAGTCCTAGCGGAAACTACGAGCAGTACTTC.

J is TRBJ1-2 and V is TRBV5-8; 11 nucleotides match TRBD1. Germline loops: CDR1 SGHTS, CDR2 YDEGEE. V shed 4 bases, J shed 4 bases, and the junction held 6 bases outside the gene matches. CDR3 size: 15 residues. The CDR3 loop reads CASSMAGQGGYGYTF. The CDR3 DNA is TGTGCCAGCAGCATGGCGGGACAGGGGGGCTATGGCTACACCTTC.

The rearrangement uses TRBV7-9 and TRBJ2-7; 10 bases agree with TRBD2. CDR3 length: 19 residues. Trimming cost V 2 bases and J 0 bases; bases outside gene matches: 13. Germline CDR1 and CDR2: SEHNR and FQNEAQ (reference sequence). CDR3 sequence (DNA): TGTGCCAGCAGCTTAAAAGTGGGTAGCGGGAGGCCCCACTCCTACGAGCAGTACTTC. Protein sequence: CASSLKVGSGRPHSYEQYF.

This chain links TRBV9 with TRBJ2-7; D is unclear. Germline loops: CDR1 SGDLS, CDR2 YYNGEE. The V end was cut by 4 bases, the J end by 5 bases, with 13 bases between. CDR3 length: 13 amino acids. The CDR3 here is CASSPEAFNEQYF. The CDR3 DNA reads as TGTGCCAGCAGCCCAGAGGCGTTCAACGAGCAGTACTTC.

This clone occurred once. This chain connects TRBV9 to TRBJ2-1; the match to TRBD2 covers 9 bases. The CDR3 sequence is 16 residues long. Trimming cost V 0 bases and J 3 bases; bases outside gene matches: 4. Germline values: CDR1 SGDLS, CDR2 YYNGEE. CDR3 bases: TGTGCCAGCAGCGTAGCATCAGCGGGGGGCTACAATGAGCAGTTCTTC. It encodes CASSVASAGGYNEQFF.

The chain recombines TRBV28 with TRBJ1-1; TRBD1 is a possible D gene (6 bases). The germline V and J ends were trimmed by 1 base and 4 bases, with 13 bases remaining between them. Germline CDR1 reads MDHEN; CDR2 reads SYDVKM. The CDR3 length is 15 residues. The CDR3 coding sequence is TGTGCCAGCAGTTTATCCGGGGGGGCGTCCACTGAAGCTTTCTTT. It encodes CASSLSGGASTEAFF.

The chain links TRBV15 to TRBJ2-2; 7 nucleotides match TRBD1. This CDR3 has 16 residues. Germline V gene data show CDR1 as LNHNV and CDR2 as YYDKDF (reference sequence). J gave up 4 bases and V 8 bases, and 13 bases lay outside the gene matches. The CDR3 coding sequence is TGTGCCACCTACACCGACAGGGAAGGTATCACCGGGGAGCTGTTTTTT. Protein sequence: CATYTDREGITGELFF.

V and J are TRBV5-1 and TRBJ2-1; 11 bases agree with TRBD2. Trimming took 7 bases from V and 4 from J; bases not matched to a gene: 7. Per the germline V gene, CDR1 is SGHRS and CDR2 is YFSETQ. The length of the CDR3 is 15 residues. The CDR3 DNA reads as TGCGCCAGCGGTGCGACTAGCGGGGAGTACAATGAGCAGTTCTTC. Translated, it gives CASGATSGEYNEQFF. Full variable domain (remainder filled in from reference TRBV5-1 and TRBJ2-1): KAGVTQTPRYLIKTRGQQVTLSCSPISGHRSVSWYQQTPGQGLQFLFEYFSETQRNKGNFPGRFSGRQFSNSRSEMNVSTLELGDSALYLCASGATSGEYNEQFFGPGTRLTVL.

This chain connects TRBV19 to TRBJ1-5; no definite D call. CDR3 length: 15 residues. V was clipped by 6 bases and J by 0 bases, with 12 bases between them. Germline values: CDR1 LNHDA, CDR2 SQIVND (reference sequence). CDR3 in amino acids: CASSLTGYSNQPQHF. As DNA, the CDR3 is TGTGCCAGTAGCCTGACGGGTTATAGCAATCAGCCCCAGCATTTT.

Only one count was recorded for this clone. J is TRBJ2-3 and V is TRBV11-2, with TRBD2 matching 10 bases. Germline CDR1 and CDR2: SGHAT and FQNNGV. J gave up 1 base and V 4 bases, and 5 bases lay outside the gene matches. The CDR3 covers 16 residues. The CDR3 nucleotides read TGTGCCAGCAGCTCTCTAACTAGCGGGGGCACAGATACGCAGTATTTT. It is translated as CASSSLTSGGTDTQYF. Full variable domain (missing parts from reference TRBV11-2 and TRBJ2-3): EAGVAQSPRYKIIEKRQSVAFWCNPISGHATLYWYQQILGQGPKLLIQFQNNGVVDDSQLPKDRFSAERLKGVDSTLKIQPAKLEDSAVYLCASSSLTSGGTDTQYFGPGTRLTVL.

This clone appeared a few times. This chain connects TRBV30 to TRBJ1-5, with D tentatively TRBD1 (6 bases). The CDR3 length is 14 residues. The germline CDR1 and CDR2 sequences are GTSNPN and SVGIG (reference sequence). V shed 0 bases and J shed 0 bases, with 6 bases lying between them. The CDR3 sequence: CAWSVGASNQPQHF. CDR3 sequence (DNA): TGTGCCTGGAGTGTGGGGGCTAGCAATCAGCCCCAGCATTTT.